A selection of T cell receptor beta chains follows, all from one sample in a study of blood T cell repertoires in COVID-19. The table came from immunoSEQ multiplex PCR; TCRdb's copy has only in-frame clones and leaves some out. The sample has roughly 380,000 clones, roughly nine tenths seen once; the top ten hold 3% to 4.5%. Sequenced material: peripheral blood. These receptors were collected from a woman aged 60-75 years with COVID-19, enrolled during active disease. CDR3s include the opening cysteine and the closing phenylalanine or tryptophan. The order of the fields is clone size, J gene, D gene, V gene, CDR3 DNA, CDR3 protein. A D gene is named only where the DNA matches it firmly. Size values are once, few and many counts, or a class for expanded clones, and some rows have none.

size: .
J: TRBJ1-3
D: TRBD1
V: TRBV5-4
DNA: TGTGCCAGCAGCCAAAGGGCAGGGGGTGGAAACACCATATATTTT
CDR3: CASSQRAGGGNTIYF

size: .
J: TRBJ1-2
D: .
V: TRBV15
DNA: TGTGCCACCAGCAGAGAGACAGTCGGGGGCTACACCTTC
CDR3: CATSRETVGGYTF

size: .
J: TRBJ2-1
D: TRBD1
V: TRBV6-6
DNA: TGTGCCAGCACCCACTCGGCAGGGGGATCCTACAATGAGCAGTTCTTC
CDR3: CASTHSAGGSYNEQFF

size: few
J: TRBJ1-3
D: TRBD1
V: TRBV5-1
DNA: TGCGCCAGCAGCCCGGGACAGGGGGACTCTGGAAACACCATATATTTT
CDR3: CASSPGQGDSGNTIYF

size: .
J: TRBJ1-1
D: .
V: TRBV14
DNA: TGTGCCAGCAGCTACCTGGGGGCGCGAAACACTGAAGCTTTCTTT
CDR3: CASSYLGARNTEAFF

size: once
J: TRBJ1-2
D: .
V: TRBV30
DNA: TGTGCCTGCAAACAGGGTAGTTGGGATGGCTACACCTTC
CDR3: CACKQGSWDGYTF

size: .
J: TRBJ1-6
D: .
V: TRBV3-1/TRBV3-2
DNA: TGTGCCAGCGGGGGTTCGGACAGTCCAAATTCACCCCTCCACTTT
CDR3: CASGGSDSPNSPLHF

size: .
J: TRBJ1-5
D: .
V: TRBV7-9
DNA: TGTGCCAGCAGCGCCCGGACAGTTAATCAGCCCCAGCATTTT
CDR3: CASSARTVNQPQHF

size: .
J: TRBJ2-7
D: .
V: TRBV19
DNA: TGTGCCAGTAGTAACCCCGTGCTAGCGTACGAGCAGTACTTC
CDR3: CASSNPVLAYEQYF

size: .
J: TRBJ2-7
D: .
V: TRBV15
DNA: TGTGCCACCAGCAAACAGGAGACCTACGAGCAGTACTTC
CDR3: CATSKQETYEQYF

size: once
J: TRBJ1-5
D: .
V: TRBV12-3/TRBV12-4
DNA: TGTGCCAGCAGTTTTGAGGGACAGCCCCAGCATTTT
CDR3: CASSFEGQPQHF

size: .
J: TRBJ2-7
D: .
V: TRBV12-3/TRBV12-4
DNA: TGTGCCAGCAGTTCAACTGTTCTCTACGAGCAGTACTTC
CDR3: CASSSTVLYEQYF

size: .
J: TRBJ1-4
D: TRBD1
V: TRBV6-5
DNA: TGTGCCAGCAGTCCAGGGGGGACTAATGAAAAACTGTTTTTT
CDR3: CASSPGGTNEKLFF

size: .
J: TRBJ1-1
D: .
V: TRBV19
DNA: TGTGCCAGTAGTCTTACAGGGATGAACACTGAAGCTTTCTTT
CDR3: CASSLTGMNTEAFF

size: .
J: TRBJ2-3
D: .
V: TRBV7-9
DNA: TGTGCCAGCAGCCCTTTGGAGAGCACAGATACGCAGTATTTT
CDR3: CASSPLESTDTQYF

size: .
J: TRBJ2-3
D: .
V: TRBV6-4
DNA: TGTGCCAGCAGTACGCGTGGCGGGAGCACAGATACGCAGTATTTT
CDR3: CASSTRGGSTDTQYF

size: .
J: TRBJ2-1
D: TRBD2
V: TRBV9
DNA: TGTGCCAGCAGCGGCGGGGGGAGCTCCTACAATGAGCAGTTCTTC
CDR3: CASSGGGSSYNEQFF

size: .
J: TRBJ1-3
D: .
V: TRBV6-1
DNA: TGTGCCAGCAGTGACCCGGGGGGGGCCTCTGGAAACACCATATATTTT
CDR3: CASSDPGGASGNTIYF

size: .
J: TRBJ2-7
D: .
V: TRBV18
DNA: TGTGCCAGCTCACCCAGACAGGTTAGCTACGAGCAGTACTTC
CDR3: CASSPRQVSYEQYF

size: .
J: TRBJ2-3
D: .
V: TRBV14
DNA: TGTGCCAGCACCGAACGTGGGGGGAACACAGATACGCAGTATTTT
CDR3: CASTERGGNTDTQYF

size: .
J: TRBJ1-1
D: TRBD1
V: TRBV6-5
DNA: TGTGCCAGCAGACGGGACAGGGGGCATGATTGGGTAGCTTTCTTT
CDR3: CASRRDRGHDWVAFF

size: .
J: TRBJ1-1
D: TRBD1
V: TRBV11-1
DNA: TGTGCCAGCAGCTTGGCGGAAGGGGGCCAAACTGAAGCTTTCTTT
CDR3: CASSLAEGGQTEAFF

size: .
J: TRBJ1-6
D: TRBD1
V: TRBV2
DNA: TGTGCCAGCCATGGGACAGGGGTGAATTCACCCCTCCACTTT
CDR3: CASHGTGVNSPLHF

size: once
J: TRBJ1-2
D: .
V: TRBV30
DNA: TGTGCCTGGAGCTCCGGGGTTCCAAACTATGGCTACACCTTC
CDR3: CAWSSGVPNYGYTF

size: .
J: TRBJ1-4
D: TRBD1
V: TRBV5-4
DNA: TGTGCCAGCAGCAGGAGACAGGGGGGAAATGAAAAACTGTTTTTT
CDR3: CASSRRQGGNEKLFF

size: .
J: TRBJ2-2
D: .
V: TRBV6-5
DNA: TGTGCCAGCAGGCTAGCAGCGAACACCGGGGAGCTGTTTTTT
CDR3: CASRLAANTGELFF

size: .
J: TRBJ2-7
D: .
V: TRBV18
DNA: TGTGCCAGCTCACCTCACTCCTACGAGCAGTACTTC
CDR3: CASSPHSYEQYF

size: few
J: TRBJ1-1
D: .
V: TRBV23-1
DNA: TGCGCCAGCAGTGATGAACAACGGAACACTGAAGCTTTCTTT
CDR3: CASSDEQRNTEAFF

size: .
J: TRBJ2-2
D: .
V: TRBV11-2
DNA: TGTGCCAGCAGCCTTCGACTAGATCCCGGGGAGCTGTTTTTT
CDR3: CASSLRLDPGELFF

size: .
J: TRBJ1-6
D: .
V: TRBV5-5
DNA: TGTGCCAGCAGCTGGGGGGTGCAGGGCAATAATTCACCCCTCCACTTT
CDR3: CASSWGVQGNNSPLHF

size: .
J: TRBJ1-3
D: TRBD1
V: TRBV10-1
DNA: TGCGCCAGCGACAACAGGGGGCCAGGAAACACCATATATTTT
CDR3: CASDNRGPGNTIYF

size: .
J: TRBJ1-1
D: .
V: TRBV6-6
DNA: TGTGCCAGCAGACAGGACGGTCGTGGGACTGAAGCTTTCTTT
CDR3: CASRQDGRGTEAFF

size: few
J: TRBJ1-1
D: .
V: TRBV19
DNA: TGTGCCAGTACCCTAGGGGTGGGGAACACTGAAGCTTTCTTT
CDR3: CASTLGVGNTEAFF

size: .
J: TRBJ1-4
D: TRBD1
V: TRBV29-1
DNA: TGCAGCGTTGAGGGTGGGACAGGGGATGAAAAACTGTTTTTT
CDR3: CSVEGGTGDEKLFF

size: .
J: TRBJ2-5
D: .
V: TRBV7-3
DNA: TGTGCCAGCAGCTTAGTGGGGGGAAGCCAAGAGACCCAGTACTTC
CDR3: CASSLVGGSQETQYF

size: .
J: TRBJ1-6
D: .
V: TRBV28
DNA: TGTGCCAGTTCCCCCCGAGGCTCCTATAATTCACCCCTCCACTTT
CDR3: CASSPRGSYNSPLHF

size: .
J: TRBJ1-2
D: .
V: TRBV19
DNA: TGTGCCAGTACAGACCGGGCAGGGTACTATGGCTACACCTTC
CDR3: CASTDRAGYYGYTF

size: once
J: TRBJ1-1
D: .
V: TRBV28
DNA: TGTGCCAGCACCCTGGAGGGCCGGGGGAACACTGAAGCTTTCTTT
CDR3: CASTLEGRGNTEAFF

size: .
J: TRBJ1-1
D: .
V: TRBV7-9
DNA: TGTGCCAGCAGCTTTACAGGGACCACTGAAGCTTTCTTT
CDR3: CASSFTGTTEAFF